The 10 T cell receptor beta chains below were found in one sample sequenced in a study of T-cell reconstitution after alpha-beta-depleted transplantation in children (dated by TCRdb to 2016 to 2017). The library came from PCR. The reads were generated on an Illumina HiSeq 2500. To normalize quantification of the TCRbeta repertoire, the TCR libraries were built with molecular barcoding that relied on unique molecular identifiers. TCRdb cleaned the public reads at Q25 with fastp, built clones with MiXCR and kept in-frame beta chains. Every CDR3 protein is listed once, alongside the most common genes and DNA of its rows. Within this sample are approximately 520,000 distinct CDR3 sequences, with approximately 32% of them counted one time only. Of the sample, 2% to 2.5% falls within the top ten clones. The starting material was PBMCs from the stem cell graft donor, obtained from the stem cell graft. These receptors were collected from a human donor who donated a stem cell graft to a child with aplastic anemia.

The J gene is TRBJ1-6, the V gene TRBV29-1, with 7 bases lining up with TRBD1. The CDR3 is 13 residues long. With 7 bases clipped from V and 10 bases from J, the junction kept 10 bases outside the gene matches. Germline assignment: CDR1 SQVTM and CDR2 ANQGSEA. CDR3 loop: CSAADRVGSPLHF. Here the CDR3 DNA reads TGCAGCGCCGCCGACAGGGTAGGATCACCCCTCCACTTT.

The chain uses TRBV25-1 and TRBJ2-7, with a tentative D call TRBD2 (6 bases). The CDR3 has 16 amino acids. Trimming cost V 6 bases and J 2 bases, with 20 bases left between them. Germline CDR1 and CDR2: MGHDK and SYGVNS. The CDR3: CASSEKLGRGTYEQYF. CDR3 DNA sequence: TGTGCCAGCAGCGAAAAACTGGGGCGGGGTACCTACGAGCAGTACTTC.

This chain links TRBV6-5 with TRBJ1-4; D might be TRBD1 (6 bases). Germline CDR1 and CDR2: MNHEY and SVGAGI. The CDR3 runs to 16 residues. The V gene lost 2 bases and the J gene lost 13 bases, with 23 bases spanning the gap. CDR3 in amino acids: CASSYQSGTGSGGLFF. The CDR3 DNA sequence: TGTGCCAGCAGTTACCAGAGCGGTACAGGGTCCGGAGGACTGTTTTTT.

The chain recombines TRBV29-1 with TRBJ2-2, with D tentatively TRBD1 (6 bases). The length of the CDR3 is 14 residues. The ends were cut back, 7 bases at V and 0 bases at J, with 12 bases in the middle. Germline CDR1 SQVTM, CDR2 ANQGSEA. The CDR3, as DNA: TGCAGCGGCACCGGGACAACGAACACCGGGGAGCTGTTTTTT. Its protein product is CSGTGTTNTGELFF.

CDR3 sequence reads: CASSPIQETQYF. The CDR3 DNA sequence: TGTGCCAGCAGCCCGATCCAAGAGACCCAGTACTTC. This rearrangement joins TRBV4-2 to TRBJ2-5; no clear D. Trimming left V 4 bases short and J 1 base short, with 4 bases between. CDR3 length equals 12 residues. Germline CDR1 is LGHNA and CDR2 is YNFKEQ.

V usage is TRBV24-1 and J usage is TRBJ2-3; TRBD1 or TRBD2 may be the D gene (5 bases each). The CDR3 is made up of 16 amino acids. The V end was cut by 4 bases, the J end by 1 base, with 14 bases between. Germline lookup yields CDR1 KGHDR and CDR2 SFDVKD. CDR3 sequence: CATSDPQRDGTDTQYF. The CDR3 DNA follows: TGTGCCACCAGTGACCCCCAAAGGGACGGCACAGATACGCAGTATTTT.

In its sample, this clonotype is medium-sized. The chain uses TRBV20-1 and TRBJ2-5, with D uncertain. The germline V gene has CDR1 DFQATT and CDR2 SNEGSKA (reference sequence). V lost 0 bases to trimming and J lost 3 bases, with 11 bases between them. This CDR3 comprises 14 residues. The CDR3 loop is CSARDGAPKETQYF. In DNA form, the CDR3 reads TGCAGTGCTAGAGACGGCGCGCCTAAAGAGACCCAGTACTTC.

This clonotype was seen a few times. The chain joins TRBV5-1 to TRBJ1-1; 8 nucleotides agree with TRBD1. The CDR3 is made up of 15 amino acids. Germline values: CDR1 SGHRS, CDR2 YFSETQ. Trimming took 2 bases from V and 5 from J; bases not matched to a gene: 8. The CDR3 nucleotides read TGCGCCAGCAGCTTAAACCAGGGGGCAAGGACTGAAGCTTTCTTT. Protein: CASSLNQGARTEAFF.

In its sample, this clonotype was seen a few times. This chain uses TRBV6-2 or TRBV6-3 with TRBJ1-5, with 8 bases identical to TRBD1. Germline CDR1 and CDR2: MNHEY and SVGEGT. This CDR3 has 12 residues. The junction had 1 base not matched to a gene; V was cut back by 8 bases and J by 4 bases. The CDR3 here is CASRDRNQPQHF. CDR3 nucleotide sequence: TGTGCCAGCCGGGACAGGAATCAGCCCCAGCATTTT.

This chain links TRBV10-2 with TRBJ2-7, with 7 nucleotides matching TRBD2. The CDR3 totals 15 residues. CDR1 WSHSY and CDR2 SAAADI come from the germline V gene. V lost 1 base, J lost 6 bases, and 9 bases stayed unmatched. The CDR3 sequence is CASSELGGSGFEQYV. CDR3 nucleotides: TGCGCCAGCAGTGAGTTGGGCGGGAGTGGGTTCGAGCAGTACGTC.